The rows below give T cell receptor beta chains drawn from one sample of a study of T-cell reconstitution after alpha-beta-depleted transplantation in children. TCRdb reprocessed the PCR reads via MiXCR and lists one record per CDR3 protein. The profile shows approximately 400,000 distinct CDR3 sequences, under 13% of them singletons. The material was PBMCs from the stem cell graft donor, obtained from the stem cell graft. The receptors stem from a human donor who donated a stem cell graft to a child with acute myeloid leukemia. Both conserved end residues are part of each CDR3. D genes are given only for firm matches. Some rows have no size entry. The others give once, few or many, or a class for an expanded clone.

J gene,clone size,D gene,V gene,CDR3 DNA,CDR3 protein
TRBJ2-1,few,TRBD2,TRBV29-1,TGCAGCGTTGAATCCAGCGGGGGGAGGTATGAGCAGTTCTTC,CSVESSGGRYEQFF
TRBJ2-3,many,.,TRBV5-1,TGCGCCAGCGCGGCGACAGATACGCAGTATTTT,CASAATDTQYF
TRBJ2-5,.,TRBD1,TRBV10-3,TGTGCCATCAGTGAGAGACAGGGAGAAGAGACCCAGTACTTC,CAISERQGEETQYF
TRBJ2-3,.,TRBD2,TRBV5-1,TGCGCCAGCAGCCCCTACTACGGGGCGGGAGGTCCAGATACGCAGTATTTT,CASSPYYGAGGPDTQYF
TRBJ2-7,many,.,TRBV5-1,TGCGCCAGCAGCTCCCAGGTCTCCTACGAGCAGTACTTC,CASSSQVSYEQYF
TRBJ2-1,few,TRBD1,TRBV10-3,TGTGCCATCAGCGCCGGGACAGGGGACAATGAGCAGTTCTTC,CAISAGTGDNEQFF
TRBJ2-1,many,TRBD2,TRBV20-1,TGCAGTGCTAGTGGAGGACTAGCGGGGGTAAATGAGCAGTTCTTC,CSASGGLAGVNEQFF
TRBJ2-1,many,.,TRBV11-2,TGTGCCAGCAGTCCGCTTCGACTAGTGGAGTTCTTC,CASSPLRLVEFF
TRBJ1-2,few,.,TRBV20-1,TGCAGTGCCGTGACAGGAGGTGGCTACACCTTC,CSAVTGGGYTF
TRBJ2-1,many,TRBD1,TRBV18,TGTGCCAGCTCACAGGACAGGGTTACCTACAATGAGCAGTTCTTC,CASSQDRVTYNEQFF
TRBJ1-2,.,.,TRBV6-1,TGTGCCTCACGAAGTGGACGGGGGGTCTATGGCTACACCTTC,CASRSGRGVYGYTF
TRBJ2-4,few,.,TRBV12-3/TRBV12-4,TGTGCCAGCAGGACAGGAGGAGCCAAAAACATTCAGTACTTC,CASRTGGAKNIQYF
TRBJ2-7,.,.,TRBV21-1,TGTGCCCCCCCGGGACTAGCGGGAGGGCAACGCTACGAGCAGTACTTC,CAPPGLAGGQRYEQYF
TRBJ1-2,.,.,TRBV5-1,TGCGCCAGCAGCTTCTGGGGAAACTATGGCTACACCTTC,CASSFWGNYGYTF
TRBJ2-5,many,.,TRBV9,TGTGCCAGCAGCGTAGAGTTGGGGCGGGAGACCCAGTACTTC,CASSVELGRETQYF
TRBJ2-5,many,.,TRBV18,TGTGCCAGCTCACCACCGGAGGAGACCCAGTACTTC,CASSPPEETQYF
TRBJ2-5,.,TRBD1,TRBV29-1,TGCAGCGTGGGACAGGGACAAGAGACCCAGTACTTC,CSVGQGQETQYF